The TCR beta chain under discussion was sequenced for a study of beta chain features in type 1 diabetes. Of the isolated RNA, all was reverse transcribed, and so the sequenced material was expressed TCRB transcripts. Naive, central memory and regulatory T cell samples produced a mean of approximately 4 million reads. Measured with immunoSEQ multiplex PCR; TCRdb has only the in-frame clones, and not every one. The data contain around 240,000 clones, roughly 17% of them seen just once; the ten biggest clones take up about 0.092%. Concerning this clone: Its antigen is as yet unknown. One end of the junction is discordant with germline, which a read error may explain.

General observations from the study: The study found moderately but significantly shorter TCRB CDR3s in all four CD4+ subsets of Type 1 diabetes patients. Type 1 diabetes patients had fewer VDJ junction insertions and more deletions.

CDR1 is LGHNA and CDR2 is YSLEER in the germline V gene. The CDR3 runs to 14 residues. Sorted CD4+ subsets: naive, central memory, regulatory, stem cell-like memory (CD45RO/CCR7/CD25/CD127/CD95/CD27 panel). This clonotype was sampled from a man under 40 with type 1 diabetes. The rearrangement uses TRBV4-3 and TRBJ2-7; the match to TRBD2 covers 12 bases. The sequencing sample was made of naive CD4+ T cells from blood. The CDR3 sequence: CASSQQGLAGLLVF. The CDR3 DNA reads TGCGCCAGCAGCCAACAGGGACTAGCGGGCCTTCTAGTATTC.